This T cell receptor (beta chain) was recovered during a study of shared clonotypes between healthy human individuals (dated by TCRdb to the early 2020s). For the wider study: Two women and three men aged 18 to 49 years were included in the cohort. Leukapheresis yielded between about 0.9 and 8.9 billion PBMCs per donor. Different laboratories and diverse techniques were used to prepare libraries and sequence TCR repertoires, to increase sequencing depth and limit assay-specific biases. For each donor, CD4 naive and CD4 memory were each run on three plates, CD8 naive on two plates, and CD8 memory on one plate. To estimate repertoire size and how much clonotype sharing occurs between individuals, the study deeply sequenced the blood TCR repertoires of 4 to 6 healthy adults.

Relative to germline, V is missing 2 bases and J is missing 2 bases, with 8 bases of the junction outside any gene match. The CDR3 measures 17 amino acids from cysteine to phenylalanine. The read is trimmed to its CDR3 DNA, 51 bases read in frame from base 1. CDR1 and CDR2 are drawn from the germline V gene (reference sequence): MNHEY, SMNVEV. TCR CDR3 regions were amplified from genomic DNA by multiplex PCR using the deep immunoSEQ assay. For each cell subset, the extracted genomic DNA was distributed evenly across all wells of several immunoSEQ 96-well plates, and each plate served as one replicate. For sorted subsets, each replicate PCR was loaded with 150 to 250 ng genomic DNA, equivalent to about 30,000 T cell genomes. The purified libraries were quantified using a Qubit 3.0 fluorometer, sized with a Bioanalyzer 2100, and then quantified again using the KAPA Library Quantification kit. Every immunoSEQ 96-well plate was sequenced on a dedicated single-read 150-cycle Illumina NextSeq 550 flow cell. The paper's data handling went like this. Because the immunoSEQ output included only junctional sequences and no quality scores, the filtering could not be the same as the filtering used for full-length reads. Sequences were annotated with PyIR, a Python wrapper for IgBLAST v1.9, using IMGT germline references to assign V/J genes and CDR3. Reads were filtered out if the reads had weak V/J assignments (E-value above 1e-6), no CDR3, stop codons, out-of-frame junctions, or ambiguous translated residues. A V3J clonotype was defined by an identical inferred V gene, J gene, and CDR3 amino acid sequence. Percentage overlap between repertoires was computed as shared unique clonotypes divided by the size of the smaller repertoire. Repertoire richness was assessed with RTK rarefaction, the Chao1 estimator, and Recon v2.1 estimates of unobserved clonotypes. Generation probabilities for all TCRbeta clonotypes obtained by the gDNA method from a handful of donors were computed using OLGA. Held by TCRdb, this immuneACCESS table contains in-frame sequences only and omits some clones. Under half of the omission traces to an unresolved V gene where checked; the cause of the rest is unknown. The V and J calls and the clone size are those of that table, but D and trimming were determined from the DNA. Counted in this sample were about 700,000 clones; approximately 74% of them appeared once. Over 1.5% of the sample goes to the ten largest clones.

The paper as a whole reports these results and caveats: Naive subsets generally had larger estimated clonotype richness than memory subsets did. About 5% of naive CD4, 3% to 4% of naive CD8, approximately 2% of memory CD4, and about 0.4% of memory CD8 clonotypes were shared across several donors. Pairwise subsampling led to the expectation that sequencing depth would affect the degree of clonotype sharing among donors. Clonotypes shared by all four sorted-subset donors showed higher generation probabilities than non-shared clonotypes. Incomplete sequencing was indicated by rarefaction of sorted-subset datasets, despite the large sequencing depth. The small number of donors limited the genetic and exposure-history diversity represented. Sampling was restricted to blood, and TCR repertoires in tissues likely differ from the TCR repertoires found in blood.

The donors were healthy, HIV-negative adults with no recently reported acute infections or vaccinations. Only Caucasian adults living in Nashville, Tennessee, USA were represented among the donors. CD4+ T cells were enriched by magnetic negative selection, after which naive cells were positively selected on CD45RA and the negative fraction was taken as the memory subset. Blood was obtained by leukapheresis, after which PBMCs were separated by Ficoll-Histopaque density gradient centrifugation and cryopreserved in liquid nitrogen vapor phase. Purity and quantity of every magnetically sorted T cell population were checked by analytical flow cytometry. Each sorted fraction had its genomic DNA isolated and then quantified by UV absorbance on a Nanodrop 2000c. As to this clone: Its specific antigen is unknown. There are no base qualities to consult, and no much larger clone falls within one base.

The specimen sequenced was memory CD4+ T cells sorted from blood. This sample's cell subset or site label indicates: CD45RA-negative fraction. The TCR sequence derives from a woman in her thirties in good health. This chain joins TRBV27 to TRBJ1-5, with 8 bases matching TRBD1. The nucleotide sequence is TGTGCCAGCAGTTTACTCCCGACAGGGGACGGCAATCAGCCCCAGCATTTT. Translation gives CASSLLPTGDGNQPQHF.